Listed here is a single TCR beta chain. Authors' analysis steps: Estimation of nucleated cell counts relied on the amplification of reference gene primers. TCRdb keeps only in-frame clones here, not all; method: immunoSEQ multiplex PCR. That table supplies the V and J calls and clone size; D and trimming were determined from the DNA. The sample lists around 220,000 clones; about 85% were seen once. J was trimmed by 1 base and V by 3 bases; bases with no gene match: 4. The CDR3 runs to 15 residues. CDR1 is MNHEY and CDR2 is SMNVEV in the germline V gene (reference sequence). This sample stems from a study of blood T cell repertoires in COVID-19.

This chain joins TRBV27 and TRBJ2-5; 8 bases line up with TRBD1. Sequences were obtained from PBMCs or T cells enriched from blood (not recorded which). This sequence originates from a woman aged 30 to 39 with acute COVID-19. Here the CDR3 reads CASSFGQGLQETQYF. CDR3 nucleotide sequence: TGTGCCAGCAGTTTCGGACAGGGACTCCAAGAGACCCAGTACTTC.